This T cell receptor beta chain was captured in a study of blood T cell repertoires in COVID-19. Whole-study context: The analysed material was cDNA or gDNA that came from T cells, B-cell-depleted T cells, or PBMCs.

Only in-frame clones appear in the TCRdb table, and some are missing; sequencing was by immunoSEQ multiplex PCR. The table records 120,000 or so clones, 81% of them present only once. CDR1 and CDR2 from the germline V gene are SGDLS and YYNGEE. The CDR3 loop spans 14 amino acids. Germline trimming cut 3 bases from V and 5 bases from J; bases unmatched to any gene: 3. This sequence originates from a man in his thirties or forties with COVID-19, enrolled during active disease. Sequencing was done on a sample of peripheral blood. The V gene is TRBV9, the J gene TRBJ2-7, with TRBD1 identical over 12 bases. CDR3 DNA sequence: TGTGCCAGCAGCGCGGGGACAGGGGGCGACGAGCAGTACTTC. Translated, it gives CASSAGTGGDEQYF.